The next 26 T cell receptor beta chains were all read from a single sample in a study of a mutant IDH1 vaccine in newly diagnosed glioma. Here immunoSEQ multiplex PCR was the method, and the copy in TCRdb shows in-frame clones only, minus some. The sample shows 50,000 to 75,000 clones, about 80% of them seen only once. What these receptors recognize is not known. Time point defined: week 11, during vaccination. Each dose of the vaccine consisted of 300 ug of mutant IDH1 20-mer peptide, with topical imiquimod. Material: PBMCs, obtained from a glioma patient whose treatment included an IDH1 peptide vaccine. The receptor source for this set is a middle-aged man with glioma.

In this sample, this clone turned up a few times. The CDR3 region is CASSLLGQGARGYTF. The DNA for the CDR3 is TGTGCCAGCAGTTTACTCGGACAGGGGGCACGCGGCTACACCTTC. The V and J genes are TRBV28 and TRBJ1-2, with 11 bases lining up with TRBD1. With V trimmed by 2 bases and J by 8 bases, 7 bases remained unmatched. The germline CDR1 and CDR2 sequences are MDHEN and SYDVKM. The CDR3 extends over 15 amino acids.

This sequence joins TRBV20-1 and TRBJ1-2; TRBD1 aligns across 8 bases. J lost 5 bases, V lost 5 bases, and 1 base had no gene match. The germline CDR1 and CDR2 sequences are DFQATT and SNEGSKA (reference sequence). This CDR3 comprises 11 residues. The CDR3 coding sequence is TGCAGTGCTCGACAGGGGTATGGCTACACCTTC. Protein: CSARQGYGYTF.

This chain joins TRBV5-5 and TRBJ2-3; TRBD2 aligns across 11 bases. CDR3 length: 17 amino acids. The V gene end was trimmed by 4 bases and the J gene end by 2 bases; junction bases not matched to a gene: 9. Germline V gene sequence: CDR1 SGHKS, CDR2 YYEKEE (reference sequence). The CDR3 sequence is CASSPRTSGWSTDTQYF. CDR3 sequence (DNA): TGTGCCAGCAGCCCCCGGACTAGCGGGTGGTCCACAGATACGCAGTATTTT. The full variable domain, in which reference TRBV5-5 and TRBJ2-3 provide the parts outside the CDR3, is DAGVTQSPTHLIKTRGQQVTLRCSPISGHKSVSWYQQVLGQGPQFIFQYYEKEERGRGNFPDRFSARQFPNYSSELNVNALLLGDSALYLCASSPRTSGWSTDTQYFGPGTRLTVL.

The chain combines TRBV15 with TRBJ1-4; D gene uncertain. This CDR3 contains 16 residues. Trimming shortened V by 1 base and J by 8 bases, and 17 bases separated the two germline ends. CDR1 is LNHNV and CDR2 is YYDKDF in the germline V gene (reference sequence). The CDR3 loop is CATSRAAGSFWEKLFF. The CDR3, as DNA: TGTGCCACCAGCAGAGCGGCAGGCAGTTTTTGGGAAAAACTGTTTTTT.

This chain connects TRBV14 to TRBJ2-5; the match to TRBD2 covers 11 bases. TRBJ2-7 matches the DNA end more closely, so the J call is doubtful. The CDR3 loop spans 14 amino acids. CDR1 is SGHDN, CDR2 FVKESK, per germline. The CDR3 loop reads CASSPLAGGHEQYF. The DNA of the CDR3 is TGTGCCAGCAGCCCCCTAGCGGGAGGCCACGAGCAGTACTTC.

V usage is TRBV7-2 and J usage is TRBJ1-2, with D possibly TRBD1 on 5 matching bases. Germline assignment: CDR1 SGHTA and CDR2 FQGNSA. Trimming pared 5 bases from V and 8 bases from J, leaving 21 bases between. CDR3 size: 15 residues. CDR3 residues: CASSPQAGPIFGYTF. The CDR3 nucleotides read TGTGCCAGCAGCCCGCAGGCAGGGCCTATCTTCGGCTACACCTTC.

The chain recombines TRBV10-3 with TRBJ2-7; D call uncertain. This CDR3 is built from 13 residues. Trimming took off 2 bases at V and 6 bases at J, with 11 bases between the two ends. CDR1 is ENHRY and CDR2 is SYGVKD in the germline V gene. In DNA form, the CDR3 reads TGTGCCATCAGTGAGAGTAATACTCCCGAGCAGTACTTC. Amino acid sequence: CAISESNTPEQYF.

V and J are TRBV4-1 and TRBJ1-5; 9 bases are a match to TRBD1. The CDR3 is made up of 15 amino acids. Germline assignment: CDR1 MGHRA and CDR2 YSYEKL. J lost 5 bases, V lost 4 bases, and 6 bases had no gene match. The CDR3 sequence: CASSPRTGVDQPQHF. CDR3 in DNA: TGCGCCAGCAGCCCGCGGACAGGGGTGGATCAGCCCCAGCATTTT.

This clone has a handful of counts. The chain has TRBV6-5 and TRBJ1-5; no firm D call. V gave up 8 bases and J gave up 4 bases, with 3 bases separating them. Germline-derived CDR1 and CDR2 are MNHEY and SVGAGI. The CDR3 is 10 amino acids. Written as DNA, the CDR3 is TGTGCCAGCGGAAATCAGCCCCAGCATTTT. Its translation: CASGNQPQHF.

The DNA for the CDR3 is TGTGCCAGCAGTCAGGGAAGGGGCTATGGCTACACCTTC. Amino acid sequence: CASSQGRGYGYTF. The genes are TRBV6-5 and TRBJ1-2, with D possibly TRBD1 on 5 matching bases. This CDR3 has 13 residues. CDR1 is MNHEY, CDR2 SVGAGI, per germline. V was shortened by 5 bases and J by 4 bases, with 11 bases between the two germline ends.

The V gene is TRBV7-9, the J gene TRBJ2-4; possible D gene TRBD2, 6 bases. The V end was cut by 11 bases, the J end by 7 bases, with 18 bases between. Germline values: CDR1 SEHNR, CDR2 FQNEAQ (reference sequence). CDR3 length: 13 amino acids. This chain's CDR3 is CAGGTHEANIQYF. The CDR3, as DNA: TGTGCCGGCGGGACTCATGAGGCCAACATTCAGTACTTC.

The V and J genes are TRBV6-5 and TRBJ2-2; 7 nucleotides align to TRBD1. The trim removed 2 bases at V and 3 bases at J, leaving 0 bases unmatched. CDR3 length equals 14 residues. The germline V gene has CDR1 MNHEY and CDR2 SVGAGI. CDR3 loop: CASSYTGDTGELFF. CDR3 coding DNA: TGTGCCAGCAGTTACACAGGGGACACCGGGGAGCTGTTTTTT.

This sequence joins TRBV6-6 and TRBJ1-3, with D unresolved. The V end was cut by 1 base, the J end by 0 bases, with 4 bases between. This CDR3 has 14 amino acids. Germline CDR1 MNHNY, CDR2 SVGAGI (reference sequence). The DNA for the CDR3 is TGTGCCAGCAGTTACTTATCCTCTGGAAACACCATATATTTT. It specifies CASSYLSSGNTIYF.

This sequence joins TRBV9 and TRBJ2-5; D unresolved. This CDR3 has 13 amino acids. The V gene lost 2 bases and the J gene lost 3 bases, with 8 bases spanning the gap. The germline gives CDR1 SGDLS, CDR2 YYNGEE. CDR3 DNA sequence: TGTGCCAGCAGCGTGGGTCCGAAAGAGACCCAGTACTTC. Protein: CASSVGPKETQYF.

Remarks on this clone: A read error may produce the germline difference seen at one junction end. The J gene is TRBJ1-1, the V gene TRBV7-2; no reliable D call. Germline loops: CDR1 SGHTA, CDR2 FQGNSA. The CDR3 consists of 13 residues. Here the CDR3 DNA reads TGTGCCAGCAGCCTAATGCGCCGGGAGCCCTTGGCTTTT. Residues: CASSLMRREPLAF.

V and J are TRBV13 and TRBJ2-3; 7 nucleotides match TRBD2. The CDR3 has 16 amino acids. CDR1 PRHDT and CDR2 FYEKMQ come from the germline V gene (reference sequence). V lost 5 bases, J lost 2 bases, and 10 bases stayed unmatched. The CDR3 is CASSPPLAEATDTQYF. The CDR3 region has the DNA TGTGCCAGCAGCCCCCCCCTAGCGGAAGCCACAGATACGCAGTATTTT.

This clone showed up just a few times. This rearrangement joins TRBV19 to TRBJ2-2; tentatively, D is TRBD2 (7 bases). V gave up 1 base and J gave up 5 bases, with 11 bases separating them. This CDR3 is built from 15 residues. Germline V lookup: CDR1 LNHDA, CDR2 SQIVND (reference sequence). CDR3: CASSIGGGRTGELFF. The DNA of the CDR3 is TGTGCCAGTAGTATAGGCGGGGGCCGGACCGGGGAGCTGTTTTTT.

The gene calls are TRBV7-9 and TRBJ2-3, with D maybe TRBD1 (5 bases). The ends were cut back, 11 bases at V and 4 bases at J, with 16 bases in the middle. Per the germline V gene, CDR1 is SEHNR and CDR2 is FQNEAQ (reference sequence). The CDR3 is 13 amino acids. The CDR3 is CALQRGYADTQYF. CDR3 coding DNA: TGTGCCCTACAAAGGGGCTACGCAGATACGCAGTATTTT.

A single count supports this clone. The genes are TRBV7-9 and TRBJ2-5; perhaps TRBD2 as D (6 bases). The J call is uncertain, as TRBJ2-7 better fits the DNA end. Per the germline V gene, CDR1 is SEHNR and CDR2 is FQNEAQ (reference sequence). The length of the CDR3 is 12 residues. CDR3 coding DNA: TGTGCCAGCAGGGGGGGTGGCTACGAGCAGTACTTC. This encodes CASRGGGYEQYF.

This clone turned up a few times. This chain links TRBV6-5 with TRBJ1-5; D is possibly TRBD1 (5 bases). This CDR3 is built from 14 residues. Germline V gene sequence: CDR1 MNHEY, CDR2 SVGAGI. Trimming removed 5 bases at V and 9 bases at J, with 17 bases between. The CDR3 loop reads CASSRDSTQGPQHF. CDR3 nucleotides: TGTGCCAGCAGTCGGGACTCCACTCAAGGGCCCCAGCATTTT.

The chain joins TRBV7-2 to TRBJ2-5, with TRBD2 matching 8 bases. The germline V gene has CDR1 SGHTA and CDR2 FQGNSA. The CDR3 covers 15 residues. Unmatched junction bases numbered 10, after V lost 6 bases and J lost 4 bases. This CDR3 is CASRPRLASLETQYF. CDR3 nucleotides: TGTGCCAGCAGACCTAGACTAGCGTCATTAGAGACCCAGTACTTC.

This clone was seen only a few times. The chain uses TRBV20-1 and TRBJ1-2, with D unclear. The CDR3 loop spans 9 amino acids. Germline-derived CDR1 and CDR2 are DFQATT and SNEGSKA (reference sequence). V was cut by 2 bases and J by 7 bases, with 2 bases left in between. The CDR3 DNA sequence: TGCAGTGCTAGAAGTGGCTACACCTTC. This encodes CSARSGYTF.

The genes are TRBV25-1 and TRBJ2-5, with D maybe TRBD2 (5 bases). There are 12 residues in the CDR3. Germline CDR1 and CDR2: MGHDK and SYGVNS. Trimming pared 8 bases from V and 2 bases from J, leaving 9 bases between. The CDR3 sequence: CASGGFQETQYF. CDR3 DNA: TGTGCCAGCGGAGGTTTTCAAGAGACCCAGTACTTC.

This clone was counted only a few times. CDR3 coding DNA: TGTGCCAGCAGTTACGATTGGGGAGCCCAGGGCACTGAAGCTTTCTTT. Its protein product is CASSYDWGAQGTEAFF. The chain carries TRBV6-5 and TRBJ1-1; TRBD1 is a possible D gene (5 bases). CDR3 length: 16 residues. Germline V CDR1 and CDR2: MNHEY, SVGAGI. Between the trimmed V and J ends, which lost 2 bases and 4 bases, there was a span of 17 bases.

This chain uses TRBV7-2 with TRBJ2-1, with D perhaps given as TRBD1 or TRBD2 (5 bases each). Germline V CDR1 and CDR2: SGHTA, FQGNSA. The CDR3 sequence is 16 residues long. Trimming cost V 6 bases and J 0 bases, with 15 bases left between them. The CDR3 is CASRRMGVRSYNEQFF. The DNA for the CDR3 is TGTGCCAGCAGGCGCATGGGGGTCCGCTCCTACAATGAGCAGTTCTTC.

Here the CDR3 DNA reads TGTGCCAGCAGTTATCAGGGAGGCTACACCTTC. This translates into CASSYQGGYTF. The V and J genes are TRBV6-5 and TRBJ1-2; possible D gene TRBD1, 5 bases. Germline V gene sequence: CDR1 MNHEY, CDR2 SVGAGI. Trimming took 3 bases from V and 8 from J, leaving 7 bases between them. The CDR3 runs to 11 residues.